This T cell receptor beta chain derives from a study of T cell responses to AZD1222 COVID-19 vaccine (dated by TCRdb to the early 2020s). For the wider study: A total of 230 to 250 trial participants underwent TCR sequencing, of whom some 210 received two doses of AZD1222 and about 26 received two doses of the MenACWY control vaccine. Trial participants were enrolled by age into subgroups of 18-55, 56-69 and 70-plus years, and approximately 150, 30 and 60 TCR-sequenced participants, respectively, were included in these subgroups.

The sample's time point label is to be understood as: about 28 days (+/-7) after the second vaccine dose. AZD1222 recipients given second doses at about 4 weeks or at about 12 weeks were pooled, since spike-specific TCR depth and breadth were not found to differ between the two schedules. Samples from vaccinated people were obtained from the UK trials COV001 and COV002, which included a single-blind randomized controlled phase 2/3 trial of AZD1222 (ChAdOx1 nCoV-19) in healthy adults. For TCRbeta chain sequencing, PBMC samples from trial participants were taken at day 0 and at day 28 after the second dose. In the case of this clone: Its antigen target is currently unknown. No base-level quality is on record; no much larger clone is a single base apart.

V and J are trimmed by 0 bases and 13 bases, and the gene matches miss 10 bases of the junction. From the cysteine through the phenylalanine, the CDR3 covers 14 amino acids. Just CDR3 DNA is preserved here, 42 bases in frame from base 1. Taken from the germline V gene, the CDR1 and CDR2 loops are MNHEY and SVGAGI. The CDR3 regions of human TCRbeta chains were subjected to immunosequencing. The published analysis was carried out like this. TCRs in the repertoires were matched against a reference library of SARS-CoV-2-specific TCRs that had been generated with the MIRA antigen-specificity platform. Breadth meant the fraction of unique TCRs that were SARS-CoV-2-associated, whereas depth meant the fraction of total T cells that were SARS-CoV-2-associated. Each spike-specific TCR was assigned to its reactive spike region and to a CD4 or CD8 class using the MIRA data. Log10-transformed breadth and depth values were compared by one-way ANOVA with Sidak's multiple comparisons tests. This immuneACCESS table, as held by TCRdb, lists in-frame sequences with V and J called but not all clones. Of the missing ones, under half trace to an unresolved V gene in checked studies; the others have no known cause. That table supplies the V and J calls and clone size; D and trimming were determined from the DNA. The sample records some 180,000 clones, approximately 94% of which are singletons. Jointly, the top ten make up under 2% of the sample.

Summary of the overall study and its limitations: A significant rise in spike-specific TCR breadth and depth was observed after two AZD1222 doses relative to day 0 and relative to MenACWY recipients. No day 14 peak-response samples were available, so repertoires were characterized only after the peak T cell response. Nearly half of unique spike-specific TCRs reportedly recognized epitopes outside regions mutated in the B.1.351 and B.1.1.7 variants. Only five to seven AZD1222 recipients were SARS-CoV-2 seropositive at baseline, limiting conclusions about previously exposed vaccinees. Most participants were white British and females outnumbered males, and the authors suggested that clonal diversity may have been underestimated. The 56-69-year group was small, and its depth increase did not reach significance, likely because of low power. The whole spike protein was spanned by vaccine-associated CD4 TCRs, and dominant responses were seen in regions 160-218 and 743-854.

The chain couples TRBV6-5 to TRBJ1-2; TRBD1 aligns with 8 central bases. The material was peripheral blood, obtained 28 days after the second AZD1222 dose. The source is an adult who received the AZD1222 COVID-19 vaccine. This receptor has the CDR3 CASSYSSRTGKFTF. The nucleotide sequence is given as TGTGCCAGCAGTTACTCGTCTCGGACAGGGAAATTCACCTTC.